This record concerns one T cell receptor (beta chain) sequence. Its antigen remains unknown. The PCR contained 60 Vbeta and 13 Jbeta primers. Produced via immunoSEQ multiplex PCR; TCRdb's table is partial and in-frame only. The sample yields approximately 150,000 clones, roughly four fifths seen once. This sample was taken from a study of cytomegalovirus exposure and HLA in healthy donors. Findings and caveats of the study: In all likelihood, a cluster of highly shared sequence variants was a sequencing artifact. In a later analysis, at a false discovery rate of 0.05, under 20,000 TCR beta sequences were associated with HLA alleles. Cytomegalovirus status, reportedly, was diagnosed with high specificity and sensitivity by the classifier.

The TCR was taken from a female donor in good health and CMV-seronegative. Material: PBMCs.

The DNA for the CDR3 is TGTGCCTGGACTATCAGGGGTGGCGAGCAGTACTTC. Protein sequence: CAWTIRGGEQYF. V is TRBV30 and J is TRBJ2-7, with a possible D match to TRBD1 (6 bases). Per the germline V gene, CDR1 is GTSNPN and CDR2 is SVGIG (reference sequence). There are 12 residues in the CDR3. V lost 4 bases to trimming and J lost 6 bases, with 13 bases between them.